This record covers a single T cell receptor beta chain. Its antigen is unknown. The data were taken from a study of CXCR3-negative and CXCR3-positive naive CD8 T cells. Across the study: Sequencing brought in approximately 150 million TRB reads altogether, and each library got about 1.5 +/- 0.3 million.

From germline, CDR1 is SQVTM and CDR2 ANQGSEA. This CDR3 region has 14 residues. The authors made the TRB cDNA libraries by 5' RACE using UMI labels. TCRdb reprocessed the 5' RACE reads and keeps a single row for each CDR3 protein, giving no DNA. The sample has 100,000 to 150,000 distinct CDR3 sequences, and its top ten clones hold approximately 0.3%. Study-level findings and limits: CXCR3-positive naive cells had more hydrophobic TRB CDR3s than CXCR3-negative naive cells. Across naive subsets, surface CD5 expression was comparable, and TCR strength was inferred from properties of the TRB CDR3.

The gene calls are TRBV29-1 and TRBJ2-1. The sequencing sample was made of naive CXCR3- CD8+ T cells from blood. Subset given: CD45RO-CCR7+CD27+CD95- naive CD8+ T cells lacking CXCR3 (TNR3-). This sequence was found in a human donor in good health. Some clones in this sample may be carry-over from other donors' samples. CDR3 residues: CSVEWTVVYNEQFF.